This passage covers 2 T cell receptor beta chains from one sample sequenced in a study of Tregs in tolerant kidney transplant recipients. TCRdb keeps only in-frame clones here, not all; method: immunoSEQ multiplex PCR. The sample lists about 64,000 clones; around 87% were seen once. Recipients received nonmyeloablative bone marrow transplants from related graft donors, with transient mixed chimerism. Sample: CD4+ T cells from blood (PBMCs), taken 6 months after the transplant. The receptors here all came from a human patient who received a combined kidney and bone marrow transplant. Some of the T cells may derive from the graft donor.

Comment on this clone: The same CDR3 is also encoded by other DNA sequences in this sample. This chain links TRBV15 with TRBJ1-2, with 8 bases matching TRBD1. This CDR3 is 15 amino acids long. Germline loops: CDR1 LNHNV, CDR2 YYDKDF (reference sequence). The J segment lost 8 bases and the V segment lost 2 bases, leaving 10 bases of the junction unmatched. CDR3 DNA sequence: TGTGCCACCAGCAGACCCGGACAGGGCGGAGAAGGCTACACCTTC. Residues: CATSRPGQGGEGYTF.

A few counts support this clone. This chain connects TRBV28 to TRBJ1-4; D remains ambiguous. Germline V gene data show CDR1 as MDHEN and CDR2 as SYDVKM. V lost 6 bases, J lost 6 bases, and 11 bases lay in between. The CDR3 sequence is 13 residues long. This chain's CDR3 is CASRTAVDEKLFF. For the CDR3, the DNA is TGTGCCAGCAGAACAGCGGTGGATGAAAAACTGTTTTTT.